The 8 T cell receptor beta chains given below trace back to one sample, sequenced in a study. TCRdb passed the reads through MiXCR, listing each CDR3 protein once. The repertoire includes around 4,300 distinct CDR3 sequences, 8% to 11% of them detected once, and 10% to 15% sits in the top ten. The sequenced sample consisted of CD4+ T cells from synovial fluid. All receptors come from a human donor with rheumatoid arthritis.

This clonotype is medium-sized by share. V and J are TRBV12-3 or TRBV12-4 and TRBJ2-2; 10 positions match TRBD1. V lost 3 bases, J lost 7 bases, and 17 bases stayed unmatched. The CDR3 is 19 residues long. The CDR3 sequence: CASSFVGTRTGGIVGELFF. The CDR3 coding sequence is TGTGCCAGCAGTTTTGTTGGGACCAGGACAGGGGGGATTGTCGGGGAGCTGTTTTTT.

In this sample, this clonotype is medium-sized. CDR3 sequence (DNA): TGTGCCACCAGTGATACGGGACTAGCGGGGAGGGAGACCCAGTACTTC. This codes for CATSDTGLAGRETQYF. The V call is TRBV24-1, the J call TRBJ2-5; TRBD2 agrees at 13 bases. The CDR3 contains 16 residues. Trimming at V came to 3 bases and at J to 5 bases, leaving 5 bases not matched to a gene. Germline CDR1 reads KGHDR; CDR2 reads SFDVKD.

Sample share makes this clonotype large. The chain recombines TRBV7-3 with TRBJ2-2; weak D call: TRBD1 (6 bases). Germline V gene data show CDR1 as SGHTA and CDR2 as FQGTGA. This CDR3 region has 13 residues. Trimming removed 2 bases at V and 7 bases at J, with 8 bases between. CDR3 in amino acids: CASSLGGGGELFF. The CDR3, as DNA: TGTGCCAGCAGCTTAGGGGGCGGCGGGGAGCTGTTTTTT.

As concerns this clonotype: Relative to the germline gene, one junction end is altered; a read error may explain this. The CDR3 sequence: CSARGRNRKEKQDF. The CDR3 DNA reads TGCAGTGCTAGGGGGCGGAACAGAAAAGAGAAGCAGGATTTT. The chain joins TRBV20-1 to TRBJ2-3; the D gene is possibly TRBD1 (5 bases). Per germline, CDR1 DFQATT and CDR2 SNEGSKA (reference sequence). The CDR3 consists of 14 residues.

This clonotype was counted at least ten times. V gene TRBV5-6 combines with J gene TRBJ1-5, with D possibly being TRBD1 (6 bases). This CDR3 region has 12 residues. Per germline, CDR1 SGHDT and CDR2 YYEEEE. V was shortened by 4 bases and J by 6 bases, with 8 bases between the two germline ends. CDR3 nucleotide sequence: TGTGCCAGCAGCCGACAGGCTCAGCCCCAGCATTTT. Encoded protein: CASSRQAQPQHF. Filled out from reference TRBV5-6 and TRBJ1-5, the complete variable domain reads DAGVTQSPTHLIKTRGQQVTLRCSPKSGHDTVSWYQQALGQGPQFIFQYYEEEERQRGNFPDRFSGHQFPNYSSELNVNALLLGDSALYLCASSRQAQPQHFGDGTRLSIL.

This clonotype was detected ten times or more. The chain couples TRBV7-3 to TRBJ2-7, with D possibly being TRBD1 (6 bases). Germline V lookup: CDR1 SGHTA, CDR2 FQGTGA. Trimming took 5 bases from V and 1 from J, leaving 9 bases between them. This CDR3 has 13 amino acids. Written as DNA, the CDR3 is TGTGCCAGCAGCGCTACAGGGTCCTACGAGCAGTACTTC. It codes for CASSATGSYEQYF.

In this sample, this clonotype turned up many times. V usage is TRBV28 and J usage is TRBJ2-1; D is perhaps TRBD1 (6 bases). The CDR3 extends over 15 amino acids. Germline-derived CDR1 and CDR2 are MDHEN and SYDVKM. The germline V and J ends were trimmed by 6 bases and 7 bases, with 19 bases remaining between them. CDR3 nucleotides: TGTGCCAGCAGCTCCCCAGGGGCTAGTGAGAATGAGCAGTTCTTC. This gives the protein CASSSPGASENEQFF.

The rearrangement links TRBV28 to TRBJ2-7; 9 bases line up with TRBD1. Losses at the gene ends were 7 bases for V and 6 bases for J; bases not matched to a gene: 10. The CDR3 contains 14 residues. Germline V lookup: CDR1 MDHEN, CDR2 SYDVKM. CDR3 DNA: TGTGCCAGCAACACGCGGACAGGGGCGAGCGAGCAGTACTTC. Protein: CASNTRTGASEQYF.